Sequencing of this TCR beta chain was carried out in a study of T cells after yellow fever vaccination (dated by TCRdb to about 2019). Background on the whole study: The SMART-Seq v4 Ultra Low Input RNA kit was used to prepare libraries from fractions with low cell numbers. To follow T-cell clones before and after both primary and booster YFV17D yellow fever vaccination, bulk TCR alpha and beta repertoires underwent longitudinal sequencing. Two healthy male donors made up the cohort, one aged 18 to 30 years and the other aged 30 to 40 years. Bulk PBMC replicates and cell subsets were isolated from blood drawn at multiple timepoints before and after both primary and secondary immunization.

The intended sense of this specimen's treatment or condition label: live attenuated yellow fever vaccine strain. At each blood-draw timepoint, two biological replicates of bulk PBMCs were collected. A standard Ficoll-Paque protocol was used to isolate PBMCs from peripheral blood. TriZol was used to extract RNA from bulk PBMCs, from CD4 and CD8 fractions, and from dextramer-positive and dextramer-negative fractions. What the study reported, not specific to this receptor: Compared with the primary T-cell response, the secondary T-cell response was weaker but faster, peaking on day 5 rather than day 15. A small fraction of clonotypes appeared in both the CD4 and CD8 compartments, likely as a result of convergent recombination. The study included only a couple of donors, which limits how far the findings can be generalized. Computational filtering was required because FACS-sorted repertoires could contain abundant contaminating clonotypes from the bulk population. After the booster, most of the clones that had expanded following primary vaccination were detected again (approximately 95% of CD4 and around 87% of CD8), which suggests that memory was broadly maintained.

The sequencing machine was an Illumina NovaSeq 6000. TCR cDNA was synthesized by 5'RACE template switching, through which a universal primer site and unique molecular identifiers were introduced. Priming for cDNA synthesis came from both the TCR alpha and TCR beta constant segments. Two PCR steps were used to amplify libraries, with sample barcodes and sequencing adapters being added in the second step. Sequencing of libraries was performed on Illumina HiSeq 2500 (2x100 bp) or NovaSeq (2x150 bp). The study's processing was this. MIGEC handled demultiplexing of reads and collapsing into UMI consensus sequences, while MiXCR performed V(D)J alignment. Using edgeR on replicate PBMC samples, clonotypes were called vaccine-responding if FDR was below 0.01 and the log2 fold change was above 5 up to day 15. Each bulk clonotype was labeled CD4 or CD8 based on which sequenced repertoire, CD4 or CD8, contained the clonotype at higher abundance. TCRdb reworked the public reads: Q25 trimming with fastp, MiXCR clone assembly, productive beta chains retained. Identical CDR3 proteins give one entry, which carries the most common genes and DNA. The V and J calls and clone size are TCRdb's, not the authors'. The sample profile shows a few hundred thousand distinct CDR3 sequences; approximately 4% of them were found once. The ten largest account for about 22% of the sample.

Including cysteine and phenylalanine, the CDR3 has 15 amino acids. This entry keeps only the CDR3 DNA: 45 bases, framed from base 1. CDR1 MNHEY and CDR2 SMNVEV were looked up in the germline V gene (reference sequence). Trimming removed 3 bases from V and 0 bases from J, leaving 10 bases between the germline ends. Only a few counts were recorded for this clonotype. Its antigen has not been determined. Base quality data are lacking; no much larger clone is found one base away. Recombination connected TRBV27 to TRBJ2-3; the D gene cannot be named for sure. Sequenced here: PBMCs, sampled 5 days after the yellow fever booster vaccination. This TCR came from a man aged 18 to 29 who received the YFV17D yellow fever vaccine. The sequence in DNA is TGTGCCAGCAGTTTCAGTTGGGTTAGCACAGATACGCAGTATTTT. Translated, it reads CASSFSWVSTDTQYF.